The present TCR beta chain was sequenced within a study of T cell responses to AZD1222 COVID-19 vaccine. Whole-study findings and limits: No day 14 peak samples; only post-peak repertoires were characterized. Mostly white British, mostly female donors; authors suggested clonal diversity may be underestimated.

Trimming removed 5 bases at V and 0 bases at J, with 7 bases between. Germline assignment: CDR1 LNHDA and CDR2 SQIVND (reference sequence). The CDR3 extends over 14 amino acids. Both about-4-week and about-12-week second-dose recipients were combined. Notes on this clone: Its antigen is currently unknown.

TCRdb's copy holds only in-frame clones and misses some; the assay was immunoSEQ multiplex PCR. The table lists some 190,000 clones, approximately 91% of them singletons. This sequence originates from an adult who received the AZD1222 COVID-19 vaccine. Sample: peripheral blood, taken 28 days after the second AZD1222 dose. The V and J genes are TRBV19 and TRBJ2-2; no clear D. CDR3 nucleotides: TGTGCCAGTAGTCCATACTCGAACACCGGGGAGCTGTTTTTT. The encoded protein is CASSPYSNTGELFF.